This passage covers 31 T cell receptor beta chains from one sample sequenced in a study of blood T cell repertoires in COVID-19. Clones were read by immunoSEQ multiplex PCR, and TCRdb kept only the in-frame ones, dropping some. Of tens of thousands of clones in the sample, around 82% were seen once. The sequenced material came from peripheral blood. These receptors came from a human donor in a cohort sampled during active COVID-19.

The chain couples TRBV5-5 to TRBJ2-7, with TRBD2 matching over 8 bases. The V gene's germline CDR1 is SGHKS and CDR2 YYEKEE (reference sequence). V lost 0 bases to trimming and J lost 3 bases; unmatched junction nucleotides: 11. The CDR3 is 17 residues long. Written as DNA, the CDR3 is TGTGCCAGCAGCTTGGAAGGTAGCGGGGCCTTTGACTACGAGCAGTACTTC. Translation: CASSLEGSGAFDYEQYF.

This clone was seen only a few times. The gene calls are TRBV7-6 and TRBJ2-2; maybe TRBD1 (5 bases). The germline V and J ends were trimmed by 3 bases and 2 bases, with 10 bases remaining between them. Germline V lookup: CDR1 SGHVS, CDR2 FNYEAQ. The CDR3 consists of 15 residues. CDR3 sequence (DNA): TGTGCCAGCAGCTTCACCCAGGGAAACACCGGGGAGCTGTTTTTT. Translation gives CASSFTQGNTGELFF.

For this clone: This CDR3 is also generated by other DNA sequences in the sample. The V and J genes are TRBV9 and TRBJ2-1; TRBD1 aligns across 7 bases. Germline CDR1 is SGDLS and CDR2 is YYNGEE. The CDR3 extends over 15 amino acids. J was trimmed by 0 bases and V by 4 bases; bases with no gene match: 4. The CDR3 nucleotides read TGTGCCAGCAGCCCGTCAGGGGGCTCCTACAATGAGCAGTTCTTC. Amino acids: CASSPSGGSYNEQFF.

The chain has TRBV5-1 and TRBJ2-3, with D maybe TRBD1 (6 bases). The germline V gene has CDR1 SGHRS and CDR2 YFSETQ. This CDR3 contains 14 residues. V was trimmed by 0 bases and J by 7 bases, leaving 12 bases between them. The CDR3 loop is CASSLEYRAHTQYF. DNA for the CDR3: TGCGCCAGCAGCTTGGAATACAGGGCCCATACGCAGTATTTT.

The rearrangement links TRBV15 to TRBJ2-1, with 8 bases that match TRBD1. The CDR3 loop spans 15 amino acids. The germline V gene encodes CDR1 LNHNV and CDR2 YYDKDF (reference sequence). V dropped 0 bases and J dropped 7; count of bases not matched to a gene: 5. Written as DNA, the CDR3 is TGTGCCACCAGCAGAGATCTCGACAGGGGAAATGAGCAGTTCTTC. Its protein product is CATSRDLDRGNEQFF.

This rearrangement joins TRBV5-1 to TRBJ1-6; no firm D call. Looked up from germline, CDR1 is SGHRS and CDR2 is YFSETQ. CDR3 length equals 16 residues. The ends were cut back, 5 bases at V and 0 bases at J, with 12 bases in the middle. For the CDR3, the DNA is TGCGCCAGCAGAGCGGCCGGGAGCTCCTATAATTCACCCCTCCACTTT. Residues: CASRAAGSSYNSPLHF.

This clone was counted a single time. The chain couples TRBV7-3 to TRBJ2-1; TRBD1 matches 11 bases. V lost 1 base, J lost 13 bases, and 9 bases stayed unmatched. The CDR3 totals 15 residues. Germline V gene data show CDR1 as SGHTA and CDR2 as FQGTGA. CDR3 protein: CASSLNSGQGARQFF. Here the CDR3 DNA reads TGTGCCAGCAGCTTAAACTCCGGACAGGGGGCTCGACAGTTCTTC.

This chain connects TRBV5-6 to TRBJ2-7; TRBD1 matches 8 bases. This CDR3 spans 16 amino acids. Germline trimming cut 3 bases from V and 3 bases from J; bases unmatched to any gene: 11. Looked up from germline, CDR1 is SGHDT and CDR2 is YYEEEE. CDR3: CASSSRQGPGLYEQYF. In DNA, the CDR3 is TGTGCCAGCAGCTCGCGACAGGGGCCCGGGCTCTACGAGCAGTACTTC.

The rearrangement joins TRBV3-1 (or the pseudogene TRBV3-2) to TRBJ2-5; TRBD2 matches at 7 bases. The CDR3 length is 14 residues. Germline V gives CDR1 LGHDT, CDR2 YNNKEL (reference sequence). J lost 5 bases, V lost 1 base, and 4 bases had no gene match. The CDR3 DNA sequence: TGTGCCAGCAGCCAAGGGGAGGGGCGTGAGACCCAGTACTTC. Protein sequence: CASSQGEGRETQYF.

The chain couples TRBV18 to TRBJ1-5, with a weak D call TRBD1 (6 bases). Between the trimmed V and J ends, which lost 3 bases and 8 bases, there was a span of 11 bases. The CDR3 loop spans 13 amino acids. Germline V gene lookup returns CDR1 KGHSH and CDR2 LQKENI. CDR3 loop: CASSPLQGEPQHF. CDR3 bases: TGTGCCAGCTCACCCCTACAGGGAGAGCCCCAGCATTTT.

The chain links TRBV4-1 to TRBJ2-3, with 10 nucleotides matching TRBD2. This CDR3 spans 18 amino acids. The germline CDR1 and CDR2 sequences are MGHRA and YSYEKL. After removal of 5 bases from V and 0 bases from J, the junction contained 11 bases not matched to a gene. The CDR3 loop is CASSTREAGGTSTDTQYF. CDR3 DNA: TGCGCCAGCAGCACCCGTGAAGCGGGGGGGACTAGCACAGATACGCAGTATTTT.

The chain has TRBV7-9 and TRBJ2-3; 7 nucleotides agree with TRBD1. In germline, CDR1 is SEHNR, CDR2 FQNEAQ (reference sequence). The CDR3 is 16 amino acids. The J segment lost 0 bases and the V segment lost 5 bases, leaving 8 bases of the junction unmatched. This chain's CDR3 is CASSPIRGPSTDTQYF. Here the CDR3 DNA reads TGTGCCAGCAGCCCTATTAGGGGGCCCAGCACAGATACGCAGTATTTT.

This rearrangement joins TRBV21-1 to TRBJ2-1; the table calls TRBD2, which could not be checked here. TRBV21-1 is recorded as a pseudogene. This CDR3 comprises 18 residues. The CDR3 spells CASSKAAGGQLTYNEQFF. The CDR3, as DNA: TGTGCCAGCAGCAAAGCAGCGGGGGGACAATTAACCTACAATGAGCAGTTCTTC.

CDR3 sequence reads: CASSFLPDIGNTIYF. The CDR3 DNA sequence: TGTGCCAGCAGCTTTTTACCGGACATCGGAAACACCATATATTTT. The chain links TRBV11-2 to TRBJ1-3; D might be TRBD1 (5 bases). CDR1 is SGHAT and CDR2 is FQNNGV in the germline V gene. The ends were cut back, 3 bases at V and 4 bases at J, with 13 bases in the middle. The CDR3 covers 15 residues.

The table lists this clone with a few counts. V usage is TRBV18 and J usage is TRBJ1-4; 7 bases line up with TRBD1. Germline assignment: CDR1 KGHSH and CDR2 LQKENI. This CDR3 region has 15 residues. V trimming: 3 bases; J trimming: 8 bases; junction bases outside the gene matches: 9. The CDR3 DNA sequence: TGTGCCAGCTCACCCGAAATGAGGGGGCTCGAAAAACTGTTTTTT. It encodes CASSPEMRGLEKLFF. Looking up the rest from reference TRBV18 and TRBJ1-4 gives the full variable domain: NAGVMQNPRHLVRRRGQEARLRCSPMKGHSHVYWYRQLPEEGLKFMVYLQKENIIDESGMPKERFSAEFPKEGPSILRIQQVVRGDSAAYFCASSPEMRGLEKLFFGSGTQLSVL.

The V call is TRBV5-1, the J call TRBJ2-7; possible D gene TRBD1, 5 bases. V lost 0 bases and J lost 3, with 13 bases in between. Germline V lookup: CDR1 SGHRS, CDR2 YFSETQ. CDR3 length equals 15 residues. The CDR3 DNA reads TGCGCCAGCAGCTTGGCCCCACAGGATAACTACGAGCAGTACTTC. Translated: CASSLAPQDNYEQYF.

CDR3 sequence: CARRTGLAGTYEQYF. CDR3 DNA: TGTGCCAGACGTACCGGGCTAGCGGGCACCTACGAGCAGTACTTC. The chain links TRBV19 to TRBJ2-7; TRBD2 matches 8 bases. Germline values: CDR1 LNHDA, CDR2 SQIVND (reference sequence). V dropped 9 bases and J dropped 2; count of bases not matched to a gene: 12. The CDR3 consists of 15 residues.

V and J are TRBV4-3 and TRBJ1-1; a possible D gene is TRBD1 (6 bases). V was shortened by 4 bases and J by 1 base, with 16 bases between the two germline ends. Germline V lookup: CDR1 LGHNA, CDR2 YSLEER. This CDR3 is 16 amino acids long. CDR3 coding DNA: TGCGCCAGCAGCCTATCCCCGGACAGAACGAACACTGAAGCTTTCTTT. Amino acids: CASSLSPDRTNTEAFF.

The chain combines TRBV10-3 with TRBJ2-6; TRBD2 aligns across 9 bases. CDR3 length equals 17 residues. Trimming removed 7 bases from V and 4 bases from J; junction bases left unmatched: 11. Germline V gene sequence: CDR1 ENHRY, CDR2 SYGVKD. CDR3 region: CAITPGVAGAGANVLTF. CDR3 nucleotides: TGTGCCATCACCCCTGGGGTAGCGGGGGCGGGGGCCAACGTCCTGACTTTC.

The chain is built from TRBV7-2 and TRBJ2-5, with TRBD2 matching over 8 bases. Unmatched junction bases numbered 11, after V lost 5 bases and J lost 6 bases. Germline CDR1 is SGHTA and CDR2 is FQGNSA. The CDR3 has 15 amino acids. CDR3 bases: TGTGCCAGCAGCCCCCGGGGGGGGATTGGGCAGACCCAGTACTTC. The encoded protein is CASSPRGGIGQTQYF.

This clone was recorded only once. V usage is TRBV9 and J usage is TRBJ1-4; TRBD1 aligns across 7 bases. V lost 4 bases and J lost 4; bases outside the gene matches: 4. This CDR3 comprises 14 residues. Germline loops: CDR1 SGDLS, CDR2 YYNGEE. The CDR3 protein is CASSIGTVNEKLFF. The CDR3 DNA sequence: TGTGCCAGCAGCATCGGGACAGTTAATGAAAAACTGTTTTTT.

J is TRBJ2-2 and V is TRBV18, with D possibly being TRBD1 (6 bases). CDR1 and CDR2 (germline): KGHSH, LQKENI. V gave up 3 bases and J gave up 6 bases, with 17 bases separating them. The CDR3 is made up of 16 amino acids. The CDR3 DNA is TGTGCCAGCTCACCCGCTTTCCAGGGGTCTCCCGGGGAGCTGTTTTTT. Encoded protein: CASSPAFQGSPGELFF.

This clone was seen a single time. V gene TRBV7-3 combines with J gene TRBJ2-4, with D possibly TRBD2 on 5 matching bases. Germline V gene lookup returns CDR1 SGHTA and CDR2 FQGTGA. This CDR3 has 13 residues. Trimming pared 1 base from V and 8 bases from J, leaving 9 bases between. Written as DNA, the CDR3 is TGTGCCAGCAGCTTAATCTTCGGGGACATTCAGTACTTC. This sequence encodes CASSLIFGDIQYF.

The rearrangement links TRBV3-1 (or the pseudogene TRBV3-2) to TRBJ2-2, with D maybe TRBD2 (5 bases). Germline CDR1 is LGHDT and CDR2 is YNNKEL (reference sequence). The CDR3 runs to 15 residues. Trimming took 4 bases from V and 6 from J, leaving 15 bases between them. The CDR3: CASSPSGIRAGELFF. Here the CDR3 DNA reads TGTGCCAGCAGCCCCTCGGGGATAAGGGCCGGGGAGCTGTTTTTT.

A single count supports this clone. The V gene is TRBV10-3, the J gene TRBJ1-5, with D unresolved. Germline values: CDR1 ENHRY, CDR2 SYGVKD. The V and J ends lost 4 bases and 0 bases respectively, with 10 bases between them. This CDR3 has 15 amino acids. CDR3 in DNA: TGTGCCATCAGTGGCGGGAGAGATAGCAATCAGCCCCAGCATTTT. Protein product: CAISGGRDSNQPQHF.

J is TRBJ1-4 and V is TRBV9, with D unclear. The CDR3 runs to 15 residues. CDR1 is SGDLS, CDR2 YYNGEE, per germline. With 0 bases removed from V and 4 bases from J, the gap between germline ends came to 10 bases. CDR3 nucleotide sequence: TGTGCCAGCAGCGTAGGGACTCTAAATAATGAAAAACTGTTTTTT. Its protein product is CASSVGTLNNEKLFF. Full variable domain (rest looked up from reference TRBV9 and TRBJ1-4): DSGVTQTPKHLITATGQRVTLRCSPRSGDLSVYWYQQSLDQGLQFLIQYYNGEERAKGNILERFSAQQFPDLHSELNLSSLELGDSALYFCASSVGTLNNEKLFFGSGTQLSVL.

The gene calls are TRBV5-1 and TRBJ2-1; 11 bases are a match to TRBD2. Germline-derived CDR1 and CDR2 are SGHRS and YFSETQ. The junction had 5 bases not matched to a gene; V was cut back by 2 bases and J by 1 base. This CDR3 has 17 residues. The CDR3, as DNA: TGCGCCAGCAGCTTTGGTAGGACTAGCGGGTCCTACAATGAGCAGTTCTTC. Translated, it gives CASSFGRTSGSYNEQFF.

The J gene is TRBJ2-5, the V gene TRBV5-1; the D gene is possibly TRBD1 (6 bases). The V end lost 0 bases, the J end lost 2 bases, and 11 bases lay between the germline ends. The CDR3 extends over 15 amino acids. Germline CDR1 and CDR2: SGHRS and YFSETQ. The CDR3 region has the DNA TGCGCCAGCAGCTTGGGACAGGTCGCTCAAGAGACCCAGTACTTC. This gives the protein CASSLGQVAQETQYF.

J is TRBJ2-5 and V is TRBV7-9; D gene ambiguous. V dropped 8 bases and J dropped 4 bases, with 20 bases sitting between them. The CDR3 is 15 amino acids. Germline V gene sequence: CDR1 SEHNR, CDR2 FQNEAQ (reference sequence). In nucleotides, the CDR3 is TGTGCCAGCGCGTGGGTAGAGACTCCCGGAGAGACCCAGTACTTC. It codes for CASAWVETPGETQYF.

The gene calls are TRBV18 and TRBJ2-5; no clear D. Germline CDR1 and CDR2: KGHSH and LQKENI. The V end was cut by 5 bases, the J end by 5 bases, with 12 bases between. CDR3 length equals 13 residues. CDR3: CASSSWAAETQYF. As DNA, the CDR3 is TGTGCCAGCTCATCTTGGGCCGCGGAGACCCAGTACTTC.

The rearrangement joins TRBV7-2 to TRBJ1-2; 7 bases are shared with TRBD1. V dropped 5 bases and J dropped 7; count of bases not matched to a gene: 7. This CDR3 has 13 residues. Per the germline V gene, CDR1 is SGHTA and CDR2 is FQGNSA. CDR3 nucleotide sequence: TGTGCCAGCAGCCCGACAGGGATGGGTGGCTACACCTTC. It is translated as CASSPTGMGGYTF. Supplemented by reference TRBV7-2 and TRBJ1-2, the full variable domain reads GAGVSQSPSNKVTEKGKDVELRCDPISGHTALYWYRQSLGQGLEFLIYFQGNSAPDKSGLPSDRFSAERTGGSVSTLTIQRTQQEDSAVYLCASSPTGMGGYTFGSGTRLTVV.